Sequencing of this T cell receptor beta chain was carried out in a study of T-cell memory formation after mild COVID-19. Whole-study findings and limits: Day 15 to 85 contracting clones showed balanced CD4/CD8; day 15 to 37 expanders favored CD4+. Second-wave clones reaching peak frequency on day 37 lacked confirmed SARS-CoV-2 specificity. There were some responding clones in pre-infection memory, which suggested that cross-reactive memory had joined.

Sample barcodes and UMIs were carried by the TCR alpha and TCR beta cDNA libraries that 5'RACE generated with constant-segment primers. TCRdb redid the calling of the 5' RACE reads with MiXCR, one entry per CDR3 protein. The sample includes almost 550,000 distinct CDR3 sequences, roughly 22% of them seen just once. Germline CDR1 reads SGHAT; CDR2 reads FQDESV (reference sequence). V was cut by 3 bases and J by 8 bases, with 13 bases left in between. CDR3 length equals 13 residues. This clonotype was picked up a small number of times. The antigen remains unidentified. What was sequenced was PBMCs or a T cell subset sorted from them (not recorded which). The sequence derives from an adult woman who had mild COVID-19 (a few samples of this study predate the infection). Cell type and time point are not known. The genes are TRBV11-1 and TRBJ1-2, with D perhaps matching TRBD1 (5 bases). The DNA of the CDR3 is TGTGCCAGCAGCTTCGGTGGGGCATGGGGCTACACCTTC. Amino acids: CASSFGGAWGYTF.